The 8 T cell receptor beta chains below all came from one sample that was sequenced in a study of cytomegalovirus exposure and HLA in healthy donors. A multiplex PCR was run with 60 Vbeta primers and 13 Jbeta primers. Using immunoSEQ multiplex PCR, the repertoire was profiled, and TCRdb retains in-frame clones only, with some absent. This table holds 150,000 to 200,000 clones, roughly 84% found once. The sample was PBMCs. Receptor source: a boy aged 10-17 years in good health and CMV-seronegative.

About this clone itself: The junction shows a germline mismatch at one end, possibly a read error. The rearrangement links TRBV5-1 to TRBJ1-1, with D perhaps TRBD1 (6 bases). Per germline, CDR1 SGHRS and CDR2 YFSETQ. The CDR3 runs 17 residues. CDR3 nucleotides: TGCGCCGGCAGCCCGGGGGGCTGGACAGCATCGGTCGCTGAAGCTTTCTTT. It specifies CAGSPGGWTASVAEAFF.

This chain links TRBV27 with TRBJ1-5; unclear D gene. The germline V gene encodes CDR1 MNHEY and CDR2 SMNVEV (reference sequence). Trimming cost V 5 bases and J 0 bases, with 20 bases left between them. The CDR3 spans 18 residues. CDR3 protein: CASSPRGVGPHSNQPQHF. The CDR3 coding sequence is TGTGCCAGCAGTCCTCGGGGAGTTGGGCCCCATAGCAATCAGCCCCAGCATTTT.

The chain has TRBV7-6 and TRBJ2-7; 10 nucleotides align to TRBD2. The CDR3 loop spans 15 amino acids. The germline gives CDR1 SGHVS, CDR2 FNYEAQ. Trimming at V came to 1 base and at J to 5 bases, leaving 5 bases not matched to a gene. This CDR3 reads CASSLVSSGSNEQYF. The DNA of the CDR3 is TGTGCCAGCAGCTTAGTTTCTAGCGGGAGCAACGAGCAGTACTTC.

The chain has TRBV4-3 and TRBJ1-6; tentative D call: TRBD1 (6 bases). In germline, CDR1 is LGHNA, CDR2 YSLEER. The CDR3 has 17 amino acids. The ends were cut back, 0 bases at V and 6 bases at J, with 15 bases in the middle. CDR3 sequence: CASSQEDRGFFNSPLHF. CDR3 coding DNA: TGCGCCAGCAGCCAAGAGGACAGAGGTTTTTTTAATTCACCCCTCCACTTT.

The sample holds one count of this clone. At one of its ends the junction is not consistent with the germline gene, which may arise from a read error. The chain is built from TRBV6-1 and TRBJ1-4; 8 positions match TRBD1. Germline CDR1 and CDR2: MNHNS and SASEGT. The CDR3 has 15 residues. CDR3 protein: CASRSLRGPNEKLFF. In nucleotides, the CDR3 is TGTGCCAGCAGGAGCCTCAGGGGGCCTAACGAAAAACTGTTTTTT.

This chain links TRBV29-1 with TRBJ2-1; no definite D call. The CDR3 runs to 10 residues. Germline CDR1 reads SQVTM; CDR2 reads ANQGSEA. Deletions cut 3 bases from V and 7 bases from J, with 4 bases between. The CDR3 here is CSVDLNEQFF. The CDR3 DNA is TGCAGCGTTGATTTAAATGAGCAGTTCTTC.

V is TRBV9 and J is TRBJ1-3; 7 bases are a match to TRBD1. This CDR3 comprises 16 residues. The V gene's germline CDR1 is SGDLS and CDR2 YYNGEE. V lost 0 bases and J lost 1; bases outside the gene matches: 4. The chain's CDR3 is CASSVAGTVSGNTIYF. The CDR3 coding sequence is TGTGCCAGCAGCGTAGCCGGGACAGTTTCTGGAAACACCATATATTTT.

This sequence joins TRBV15 and TRBJ1-6; a weak D match, TRBD1 (6 bases). V dropped 7 bases and J dropped 8 bases, with 15 bases sitting between them. This CDR3 spans 14 amino acids. The germline gives CDR1 LNHNV, CDR2 YYDKDF (reference sequence). The CDR3 loop reads CATKYGGLDSPLHF. DNA of the CDR3: TGTGCCACCAAATACGGGGGGCTAGATTCACCCCTCCACTTT.